This T cell receptor (beta chain) was sequenced for a study of T cells after yellow fever vaccination. The CDR3 runs to 16 residues. Germline-derived CDR1 and CDR2 are MNHEY and SVGEGT. The germline V and J ends were trimmed by 2 bases and 0 bases, with 11 bases remaining between them. TCRdb reanalysed the 5' RACE reads using MiXCR and keeps one entry per CDR3 protein. The data show 310,000 or so distinct CDR3 sequences, around 3.6% seen once. The specimen comprised PBMCs, sampled on the day of the yellow fever booster vaccination. The gene calls are TRBV6-2 or TRBV6-3 and TRBJ2-4; the D is unclear. The origin of this receptor is a man aged 18 to 30 who received the YFV17D yellow fever vaccine. DNA for the CDR3: TGTGCCAGCAGTTACGAGGCAGACGCAGCCAAAAACATTCAGTACTTC. This translates into CASSYEADAAKNIQYF.